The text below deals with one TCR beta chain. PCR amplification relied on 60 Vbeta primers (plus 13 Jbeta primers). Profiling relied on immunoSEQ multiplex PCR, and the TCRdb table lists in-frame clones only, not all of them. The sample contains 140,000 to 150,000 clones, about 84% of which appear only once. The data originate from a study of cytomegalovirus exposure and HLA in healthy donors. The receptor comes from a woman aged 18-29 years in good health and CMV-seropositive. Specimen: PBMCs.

CDR3 DNA: TGTGCCAGCGCCCGGTCGGGTTGGTTCGAAGCTTTCTTT. It encodes CASARSGWFEAFF. The rearrangement joins TRBV6-1 to TRBJ1-1; D gene uncertain. Between the trimmed V and J ends, which lost 8 bases and 8 bases, there was a span of 18 bases. CDR3 size: 13 residues. CDR1 and CDR2 (germline): MNHNS, SASEGT.